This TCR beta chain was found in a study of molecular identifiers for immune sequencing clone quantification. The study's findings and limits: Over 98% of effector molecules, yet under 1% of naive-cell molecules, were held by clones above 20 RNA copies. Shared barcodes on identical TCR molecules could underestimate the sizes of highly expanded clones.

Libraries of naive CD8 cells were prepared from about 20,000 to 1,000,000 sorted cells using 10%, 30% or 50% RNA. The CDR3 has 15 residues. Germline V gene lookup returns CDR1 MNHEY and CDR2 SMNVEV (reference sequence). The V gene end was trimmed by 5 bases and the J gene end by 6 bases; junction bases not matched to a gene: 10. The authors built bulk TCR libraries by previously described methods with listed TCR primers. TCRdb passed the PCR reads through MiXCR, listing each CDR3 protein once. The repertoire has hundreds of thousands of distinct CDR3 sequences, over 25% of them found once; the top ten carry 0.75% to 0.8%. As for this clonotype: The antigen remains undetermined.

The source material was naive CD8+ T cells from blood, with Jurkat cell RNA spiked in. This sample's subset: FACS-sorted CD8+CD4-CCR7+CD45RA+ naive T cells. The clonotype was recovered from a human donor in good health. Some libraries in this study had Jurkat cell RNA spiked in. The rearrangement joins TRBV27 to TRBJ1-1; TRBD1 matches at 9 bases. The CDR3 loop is CASSLLGQGLSEAFF. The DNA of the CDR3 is TGTGCCAGCAGTCTGTTGGGACAGGGACTATCTGAAGCTTTCTTT.